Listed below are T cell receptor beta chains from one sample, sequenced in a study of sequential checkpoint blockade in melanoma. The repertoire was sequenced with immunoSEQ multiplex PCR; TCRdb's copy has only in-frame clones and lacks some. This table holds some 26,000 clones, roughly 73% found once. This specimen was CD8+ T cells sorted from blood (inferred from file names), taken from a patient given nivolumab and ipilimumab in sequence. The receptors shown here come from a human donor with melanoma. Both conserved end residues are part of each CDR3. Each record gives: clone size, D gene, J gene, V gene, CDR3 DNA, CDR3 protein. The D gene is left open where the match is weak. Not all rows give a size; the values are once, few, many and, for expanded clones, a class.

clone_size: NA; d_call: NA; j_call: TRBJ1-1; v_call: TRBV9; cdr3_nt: TGTGCCAGCAGCACCGAGAGGGGGACTGAAGCTTTCTTT; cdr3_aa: CASSTERGTEAFF
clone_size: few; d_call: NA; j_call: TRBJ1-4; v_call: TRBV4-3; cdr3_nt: TGCGCCAGCAGCCAAGGAAAAGGTCGGATGAGGGAAAAACTGTTTTTT; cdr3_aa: CASSQGKGRMREKLFF
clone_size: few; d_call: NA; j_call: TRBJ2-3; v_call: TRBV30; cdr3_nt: TGTGCCTGGGTGCCTCAACTGAACACGGGGGATACGCAGTATTTT; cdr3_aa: CAWVPQLNTGDTQYF
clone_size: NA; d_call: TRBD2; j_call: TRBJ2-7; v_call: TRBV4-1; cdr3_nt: TGCGCCAGCAGCCAAACGGGAGGGCGACACGAGCAGTACTTC; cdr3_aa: CASSQTGGRHEQYF
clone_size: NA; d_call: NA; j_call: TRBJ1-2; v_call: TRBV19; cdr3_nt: TGTGCCAGTAGTATAGCAGGGTCTAACTATGGCTACACCTTC; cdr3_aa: CASSIAGSNYGYTF
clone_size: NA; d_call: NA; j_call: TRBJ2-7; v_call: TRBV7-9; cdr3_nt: TGTGCCAGCAGCTTCCCAGGGTCCTACGAGCAGTACTTC; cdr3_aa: CASSFPGSYEQYF
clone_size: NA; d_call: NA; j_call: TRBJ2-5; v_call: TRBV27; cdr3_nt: TGTGCCAGTAGGCCCCTACGAGGGCGGGAACAAGAGACCCAGTACTTC; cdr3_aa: CASRPLRGREQETQYF
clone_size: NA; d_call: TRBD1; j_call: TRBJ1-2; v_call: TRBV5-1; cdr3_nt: TGCGCCAGCAGCCGGGAACAGGGGGCTCAGGGCTATGGCTACACCTTC; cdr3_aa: CASSREQGAQGYGYTF
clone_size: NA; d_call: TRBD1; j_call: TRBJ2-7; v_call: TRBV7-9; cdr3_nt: TGTGCCAGCAGCCCCCACTTTTGGACAGGGGGTTACGAGCAGTACTTC; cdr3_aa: CASSPHFWTGGYEQYF
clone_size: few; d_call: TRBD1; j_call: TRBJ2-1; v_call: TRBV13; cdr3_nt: TGTGCCAGCACCGAGAAAGGACAGGATGAGCCGTTCTTC; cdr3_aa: CASTEKGQDEPFF
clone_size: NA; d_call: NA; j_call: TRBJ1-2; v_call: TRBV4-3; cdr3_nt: TGCGCCAGCAGCCAAGTAGGGGCCCTTAACTATGGCTACACCTTC; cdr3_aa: CASSQVGALNYGYTF
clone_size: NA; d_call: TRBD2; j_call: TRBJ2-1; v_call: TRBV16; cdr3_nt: TGTGCCAGCAGCGGAACTAGCGGATCTACCTACAATGAGCAGTTCTTC; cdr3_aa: CASSGTSGSTYNEQFF
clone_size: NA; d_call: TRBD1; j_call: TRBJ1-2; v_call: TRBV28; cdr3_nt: TGTGCCAGCAGGGGGACAGGGGGCTTTGGCTACACCTTC; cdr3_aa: CASRGTGGFGYTF
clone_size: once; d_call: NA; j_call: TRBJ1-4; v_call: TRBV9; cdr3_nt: TGTGCCAGCAGCGCGAGCGGCGAAAAACTGTTTTTT; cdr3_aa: CASSASGEKLFF
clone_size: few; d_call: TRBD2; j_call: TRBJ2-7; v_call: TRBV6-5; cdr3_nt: TGTGCCAGCAGTCCGACTAGCGGTGCCTACGAGCAGTACTTC; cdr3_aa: CASSPTSGAYEQYF
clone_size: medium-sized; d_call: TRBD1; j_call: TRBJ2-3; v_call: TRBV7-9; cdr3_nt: TGTGCCAGCAGCTTATACTCGCAGGGGGCAGATACGCAGTATTTT; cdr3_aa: CASSLYSQGADTQYF
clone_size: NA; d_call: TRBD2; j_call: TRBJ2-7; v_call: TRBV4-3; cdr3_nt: TGCGCCAGCAGCCAAGATCTCGTTGCTAGCGGGAGGATTGAGCAGTACTTC; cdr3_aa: CASSQDLVASGRIEQYF
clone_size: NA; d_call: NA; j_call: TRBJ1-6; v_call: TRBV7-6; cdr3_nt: TGTGCCAGCAGCTTAGACCAAAGCAATAATTCACCCCTCCACTTT; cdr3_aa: CASSLDQSNNSPLHF
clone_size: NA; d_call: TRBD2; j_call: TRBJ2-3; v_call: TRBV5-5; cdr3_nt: TGTGCCAGCAGCTTAGGACTAGCGGGAGACGGATATACGCAGTATTTT; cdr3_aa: CASSLGLAGDGYTQYF
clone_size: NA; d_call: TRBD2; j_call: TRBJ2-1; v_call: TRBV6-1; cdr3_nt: TGTGCCAGCAGTAAAGGGAGCGGGAGGGCCTACAATGAGCAGTTCTTC; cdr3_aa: CASSKGSGRAYNEQFF
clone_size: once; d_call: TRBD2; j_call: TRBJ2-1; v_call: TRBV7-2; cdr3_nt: TGTGCCAGCAGCTTAGGAATAGCGGGAACAAATCCGGGTTACAATGAGCAGTTCTTC; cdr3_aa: CASSLGIAGTNPGYNEQFF
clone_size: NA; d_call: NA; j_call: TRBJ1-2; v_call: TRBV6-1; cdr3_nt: TGTGCCAGCAGTGAAGCCAAGTCGGGGGGTTATGGCTACACCTTC; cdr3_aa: CASSEAKSGGYGYTF
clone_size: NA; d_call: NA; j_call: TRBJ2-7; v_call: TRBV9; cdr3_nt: TGTGCCAGCAGCTCAGACCGGGGAGTGGACGAGCAGTACTTC; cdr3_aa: CASSSDRGVDEQYF
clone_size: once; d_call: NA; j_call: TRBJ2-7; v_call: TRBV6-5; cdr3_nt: TGTGCCAGCAGTTACCAAGACAGCTCCTACGAGCAGTACTTC; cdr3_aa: CASSYQDSSYEQYF
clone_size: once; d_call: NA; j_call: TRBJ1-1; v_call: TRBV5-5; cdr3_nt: TGTGCCAGCAGCTTGGAGAGCTCGCCTGAAGCTTTCTTT; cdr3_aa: CASSLESSPEAFF
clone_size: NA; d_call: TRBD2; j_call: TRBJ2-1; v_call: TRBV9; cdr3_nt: TGTGCCAGCAGCCCAACCTTGAAGACTAGCGGGGGGGGGAATGAGCAGTTCTTC; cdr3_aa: CASSPTLKTSGGGNEQFF
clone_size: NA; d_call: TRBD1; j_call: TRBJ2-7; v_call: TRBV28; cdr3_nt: TGTGCCAGCAACCCGGGACAGCCGACCTACGAGCAGTACTTC; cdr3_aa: CASNPGQPTYEQYF
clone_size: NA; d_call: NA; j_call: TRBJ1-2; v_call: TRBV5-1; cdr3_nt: TGCGCCAGCAGCTTGGCGGAGGGACCGGGGAACTATGGCTACACCTTC; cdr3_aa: CASSLAEGPGNYGYTF
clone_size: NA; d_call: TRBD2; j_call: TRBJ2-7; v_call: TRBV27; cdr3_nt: TGTGCCAGCAGTTCGTTAGCGGGAGGTTACTACGAGCAGTACTTC; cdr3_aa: CASSSLAGGYYEQYF
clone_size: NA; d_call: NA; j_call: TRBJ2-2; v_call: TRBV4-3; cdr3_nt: TGCGCCAGCAGCCAAGTGGCCGGGGGGCCGAACACCGGGGAGCTGTTTTTT; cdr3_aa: CASSQVAGGPNTGELFF
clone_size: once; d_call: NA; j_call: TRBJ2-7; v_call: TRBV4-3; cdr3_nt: TGCGCCAGCAGCCAAGATTTGGTTCTTGGGACATACTCCTACGAGCAGTACTTC; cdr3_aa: CASSQDLVLGTYSYEQYF
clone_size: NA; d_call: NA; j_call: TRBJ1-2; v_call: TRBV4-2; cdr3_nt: TGTGCCAGCAGCCAAGGGGGGGAAATAGGAGGCTACACCTTC; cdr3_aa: CASSQGGEIGGYTF
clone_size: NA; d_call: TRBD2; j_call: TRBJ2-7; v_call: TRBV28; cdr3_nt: TGTGCCAGCAGTTCGCCCTGGACTAGCGGGAGCCACGAGCAGTACTTC; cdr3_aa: CASSSPWTSGSHEQYF
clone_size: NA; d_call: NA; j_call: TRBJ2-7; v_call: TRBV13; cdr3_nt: TGTGCCAGCAGCTTAAAGTCCAGGACCTACGAGCAGTACTTC; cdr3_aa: CASSLKSRTYEQYF
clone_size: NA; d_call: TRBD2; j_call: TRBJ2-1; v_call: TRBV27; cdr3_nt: TGTGCCAGCAGTCCCCTAGGACTAGCGGGATACAATGAGCAGTTCTTC; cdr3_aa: CASSPLGLAGYNEQFF
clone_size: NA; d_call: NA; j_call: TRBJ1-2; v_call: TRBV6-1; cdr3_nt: TGTGCCAGCAGTGAAGGGGGAGAGGGCGCGGGTGGCTACACCTTC; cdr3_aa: CASSEGGEGAGGYTF
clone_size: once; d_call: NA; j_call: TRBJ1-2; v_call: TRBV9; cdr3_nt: TGTGCCAGCAGCGCCGCCGGGGGCTACACCTTC; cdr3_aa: CASSAAGGYTF
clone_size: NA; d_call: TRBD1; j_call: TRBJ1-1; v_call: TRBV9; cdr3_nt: TGTGCCAGCAGCATGGGGCAGGGGGTAACTGAAGCTTTCTTT; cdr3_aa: CASSMGQGVTEAFF
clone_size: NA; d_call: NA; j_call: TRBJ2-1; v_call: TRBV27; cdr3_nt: TGTGCCAGCAGGTTAATAGATGACAATGAGCAGTTCTTC; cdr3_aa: CASRLIDDNEQFF
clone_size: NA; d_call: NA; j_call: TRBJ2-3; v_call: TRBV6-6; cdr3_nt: TGTGCCACCTCATCACTAGGAATGGAAGATACGCAGTATTTT; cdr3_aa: CATSSLGMEDTQYF
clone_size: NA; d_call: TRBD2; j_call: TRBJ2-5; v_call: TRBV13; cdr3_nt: TGTGCCAGCAGCTCGGGACTAGCGGAGACCCAGTACTTC; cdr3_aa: CASSSGLAETQYF
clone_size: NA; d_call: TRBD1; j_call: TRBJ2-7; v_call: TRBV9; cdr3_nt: TGTGCCAGCAGCGTACAGGGGGTCTCCTACGAGCAGTACTTC; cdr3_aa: CASSVQGVSYEQYF
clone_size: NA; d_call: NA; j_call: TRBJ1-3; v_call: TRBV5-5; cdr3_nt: TGTGCCAGCAGCTTGTGGGACACCTCTGGAAACACCATATATTTT; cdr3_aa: CASSLWDTSGNTIYF
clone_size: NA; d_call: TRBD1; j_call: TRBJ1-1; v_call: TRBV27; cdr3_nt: TGTGCCAGCGGCTTAAGCCGGGACAGTGAAGCTTTCTTT; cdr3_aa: CASGLSRDSEAFF
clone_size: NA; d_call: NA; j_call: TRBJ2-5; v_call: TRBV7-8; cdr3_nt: TGTGCCAGCAGCTTCCTACGGGTCGGAGAGACCCAGTACTTC; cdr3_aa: CASSFLRVGETQYF